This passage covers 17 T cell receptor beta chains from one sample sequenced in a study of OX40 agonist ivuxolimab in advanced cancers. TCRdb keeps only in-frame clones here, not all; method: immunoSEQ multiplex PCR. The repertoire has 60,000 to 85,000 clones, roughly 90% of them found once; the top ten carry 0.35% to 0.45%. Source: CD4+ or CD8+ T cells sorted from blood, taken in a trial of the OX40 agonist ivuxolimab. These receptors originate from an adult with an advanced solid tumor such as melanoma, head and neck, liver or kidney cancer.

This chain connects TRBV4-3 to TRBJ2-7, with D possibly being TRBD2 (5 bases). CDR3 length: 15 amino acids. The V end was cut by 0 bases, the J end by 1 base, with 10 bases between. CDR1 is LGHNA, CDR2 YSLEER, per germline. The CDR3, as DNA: TGCGCCAGCAGCCAAGATGGACTCCCGTCCTACGAGCAGTACTTC. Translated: CASSQDGLPSYEQYF.

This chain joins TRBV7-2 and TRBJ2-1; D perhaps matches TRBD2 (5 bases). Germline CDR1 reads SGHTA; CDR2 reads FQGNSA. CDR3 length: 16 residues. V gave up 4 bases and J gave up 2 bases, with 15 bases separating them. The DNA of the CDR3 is TGTGCCAGCAGCTCAGCCGTGGCGGAGGCCTACAATGAGCAGTTCTTC. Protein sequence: CASSSAVAEAYNEQFF. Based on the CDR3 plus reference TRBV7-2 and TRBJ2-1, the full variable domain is GAGVSQSPSNKVTEKGKDVELRCDPISGHTALYWYRQSLGQGLEFLIYFQGNSAPDKSGLPSDRFSAERTGGSVSTLTIQRTQQEDSAVYLCASSSAVAEAYNEQFFGPGTRLTVL.

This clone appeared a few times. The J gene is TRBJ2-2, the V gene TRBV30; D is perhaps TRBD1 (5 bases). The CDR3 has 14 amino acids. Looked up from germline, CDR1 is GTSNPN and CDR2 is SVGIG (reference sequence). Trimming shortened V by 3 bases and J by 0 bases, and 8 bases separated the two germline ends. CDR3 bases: TGTGCCTGGAGGCAGGACACGAACACCGGGGAGCTGTTTTTT. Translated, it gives CAWRQDTNTGELFF.

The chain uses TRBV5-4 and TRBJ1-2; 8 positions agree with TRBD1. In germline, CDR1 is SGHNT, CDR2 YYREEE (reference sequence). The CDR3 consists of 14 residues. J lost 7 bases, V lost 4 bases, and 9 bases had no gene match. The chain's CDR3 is CASSPQTGEVGYTF. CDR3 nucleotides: TGTGCCAGCAGCCCCCAGACAGGGGAGGTTGGCTACACCTTC.

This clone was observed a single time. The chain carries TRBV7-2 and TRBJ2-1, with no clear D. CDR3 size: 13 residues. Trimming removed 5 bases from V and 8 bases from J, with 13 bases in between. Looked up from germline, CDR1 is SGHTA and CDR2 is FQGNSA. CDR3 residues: CASSPGSRDEQFF. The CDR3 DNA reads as TGTGCCAGCAGCCCCGGGTCAAGGGATGAGCAGTTCTTC.

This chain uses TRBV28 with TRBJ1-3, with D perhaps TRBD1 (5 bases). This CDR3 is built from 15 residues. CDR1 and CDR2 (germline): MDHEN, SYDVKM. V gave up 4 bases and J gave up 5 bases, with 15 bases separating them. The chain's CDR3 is CASSSGGKDRNTIYF. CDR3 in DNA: TGTGCCAGCAGTTCGGGGGGGAAGGACCGAAACACCATATATTTT.

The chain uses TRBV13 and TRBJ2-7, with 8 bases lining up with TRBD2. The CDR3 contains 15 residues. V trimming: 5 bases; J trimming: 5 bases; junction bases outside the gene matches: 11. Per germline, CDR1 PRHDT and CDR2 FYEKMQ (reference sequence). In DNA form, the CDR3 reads TGTGCCAGCAGCCCTGTCGGGCGGGGGGAAGACGAGCAGTACTTC. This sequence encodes CASSPVGRGEDEQYF.

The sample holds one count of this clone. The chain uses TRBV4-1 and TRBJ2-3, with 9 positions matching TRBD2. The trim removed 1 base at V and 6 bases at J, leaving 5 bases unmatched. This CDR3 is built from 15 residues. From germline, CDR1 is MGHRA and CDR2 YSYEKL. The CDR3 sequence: CASSQGLAGLDTQYF. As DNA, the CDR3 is TGCGCCAGCAGCCAAGGTCTAGCGGGGTTGGATACGCAGTATTTT.

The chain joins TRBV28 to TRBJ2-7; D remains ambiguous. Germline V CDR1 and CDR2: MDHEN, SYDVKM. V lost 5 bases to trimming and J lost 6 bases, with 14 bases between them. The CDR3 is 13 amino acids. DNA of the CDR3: TGTGCCAGCAGTCGAGACATGACCTTCGAGCAGTACTTC. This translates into CASSRDMTFEQYF.

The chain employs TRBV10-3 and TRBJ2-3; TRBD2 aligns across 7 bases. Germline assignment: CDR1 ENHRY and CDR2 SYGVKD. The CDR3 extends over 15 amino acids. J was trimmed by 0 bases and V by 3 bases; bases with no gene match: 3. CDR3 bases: TGTGCCATCAGTGAAACAGCGGGGAGCACAGATACGCAGTATTTT. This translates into CAISETAGSTDTQYF.

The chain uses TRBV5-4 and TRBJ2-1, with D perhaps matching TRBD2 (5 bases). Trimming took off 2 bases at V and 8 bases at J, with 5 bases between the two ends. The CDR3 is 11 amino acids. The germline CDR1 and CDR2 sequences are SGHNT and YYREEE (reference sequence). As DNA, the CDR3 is TGTGCCAGCAGCTTACTAGATGAGCAGTTCTTC. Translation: CASSLLDEQFF.

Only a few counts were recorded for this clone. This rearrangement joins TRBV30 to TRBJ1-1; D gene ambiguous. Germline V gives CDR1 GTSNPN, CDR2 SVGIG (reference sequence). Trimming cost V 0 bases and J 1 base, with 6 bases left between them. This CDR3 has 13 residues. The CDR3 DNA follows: TGTGCCTGGAGTGTCCAGGCGAACACTGAAGCTTTCTTT. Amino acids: CAWSVQANTEAFF.

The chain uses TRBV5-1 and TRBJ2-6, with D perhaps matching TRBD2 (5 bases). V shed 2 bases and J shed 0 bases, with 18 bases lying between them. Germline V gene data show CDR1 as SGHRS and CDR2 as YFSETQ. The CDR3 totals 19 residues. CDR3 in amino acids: CASSFSFGIQFSGANVLTF. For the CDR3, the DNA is TGCGCCAGCAGCTTCTCCTTCGGGATACAATTCTCTGGGGCCAACGTCCTGACTTTC.

The CDR3, as DNA: TGCGCCAGCAGCTCGACGGTGAACACTGAAGCTTTCTTT. This codes for CASSSTVNTEAFF. The V gene is TRBV5-1, the J gene TRBJ1-1; D call uncertain. Germline V gene lookup returns CDR1 SGHRS and CDR2 YFSETQ. The CDR3 sequence is 13 residues long. Trimming stripped 3 bases from V and 0 bases from J, with 6 bases between.

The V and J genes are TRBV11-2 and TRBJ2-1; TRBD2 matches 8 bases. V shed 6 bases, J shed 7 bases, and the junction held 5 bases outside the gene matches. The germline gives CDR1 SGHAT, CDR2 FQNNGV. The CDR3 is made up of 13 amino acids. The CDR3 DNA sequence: TGTGCCAGCAGAAGGACTAGCCGAAATGAGCAGTTCTTC. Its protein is CASRRTSRNEQFF.

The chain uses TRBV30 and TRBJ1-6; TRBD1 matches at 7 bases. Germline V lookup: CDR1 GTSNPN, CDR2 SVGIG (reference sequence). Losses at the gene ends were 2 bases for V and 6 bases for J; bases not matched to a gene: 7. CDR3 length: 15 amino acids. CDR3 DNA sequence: TGTGCCTGGAGTATCAAGGGGGCGAGTAATTCACCCCTCCACTTT. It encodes CAWSIKGASNSPLHF.

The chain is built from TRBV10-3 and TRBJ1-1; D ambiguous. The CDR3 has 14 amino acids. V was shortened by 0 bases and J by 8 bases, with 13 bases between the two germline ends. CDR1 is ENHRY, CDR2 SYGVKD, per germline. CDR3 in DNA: TGTGCCATCAGTGAGTCGTGGCGCACTGACGAAGCTTTCTTT. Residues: CAISESWRTDEAFF.